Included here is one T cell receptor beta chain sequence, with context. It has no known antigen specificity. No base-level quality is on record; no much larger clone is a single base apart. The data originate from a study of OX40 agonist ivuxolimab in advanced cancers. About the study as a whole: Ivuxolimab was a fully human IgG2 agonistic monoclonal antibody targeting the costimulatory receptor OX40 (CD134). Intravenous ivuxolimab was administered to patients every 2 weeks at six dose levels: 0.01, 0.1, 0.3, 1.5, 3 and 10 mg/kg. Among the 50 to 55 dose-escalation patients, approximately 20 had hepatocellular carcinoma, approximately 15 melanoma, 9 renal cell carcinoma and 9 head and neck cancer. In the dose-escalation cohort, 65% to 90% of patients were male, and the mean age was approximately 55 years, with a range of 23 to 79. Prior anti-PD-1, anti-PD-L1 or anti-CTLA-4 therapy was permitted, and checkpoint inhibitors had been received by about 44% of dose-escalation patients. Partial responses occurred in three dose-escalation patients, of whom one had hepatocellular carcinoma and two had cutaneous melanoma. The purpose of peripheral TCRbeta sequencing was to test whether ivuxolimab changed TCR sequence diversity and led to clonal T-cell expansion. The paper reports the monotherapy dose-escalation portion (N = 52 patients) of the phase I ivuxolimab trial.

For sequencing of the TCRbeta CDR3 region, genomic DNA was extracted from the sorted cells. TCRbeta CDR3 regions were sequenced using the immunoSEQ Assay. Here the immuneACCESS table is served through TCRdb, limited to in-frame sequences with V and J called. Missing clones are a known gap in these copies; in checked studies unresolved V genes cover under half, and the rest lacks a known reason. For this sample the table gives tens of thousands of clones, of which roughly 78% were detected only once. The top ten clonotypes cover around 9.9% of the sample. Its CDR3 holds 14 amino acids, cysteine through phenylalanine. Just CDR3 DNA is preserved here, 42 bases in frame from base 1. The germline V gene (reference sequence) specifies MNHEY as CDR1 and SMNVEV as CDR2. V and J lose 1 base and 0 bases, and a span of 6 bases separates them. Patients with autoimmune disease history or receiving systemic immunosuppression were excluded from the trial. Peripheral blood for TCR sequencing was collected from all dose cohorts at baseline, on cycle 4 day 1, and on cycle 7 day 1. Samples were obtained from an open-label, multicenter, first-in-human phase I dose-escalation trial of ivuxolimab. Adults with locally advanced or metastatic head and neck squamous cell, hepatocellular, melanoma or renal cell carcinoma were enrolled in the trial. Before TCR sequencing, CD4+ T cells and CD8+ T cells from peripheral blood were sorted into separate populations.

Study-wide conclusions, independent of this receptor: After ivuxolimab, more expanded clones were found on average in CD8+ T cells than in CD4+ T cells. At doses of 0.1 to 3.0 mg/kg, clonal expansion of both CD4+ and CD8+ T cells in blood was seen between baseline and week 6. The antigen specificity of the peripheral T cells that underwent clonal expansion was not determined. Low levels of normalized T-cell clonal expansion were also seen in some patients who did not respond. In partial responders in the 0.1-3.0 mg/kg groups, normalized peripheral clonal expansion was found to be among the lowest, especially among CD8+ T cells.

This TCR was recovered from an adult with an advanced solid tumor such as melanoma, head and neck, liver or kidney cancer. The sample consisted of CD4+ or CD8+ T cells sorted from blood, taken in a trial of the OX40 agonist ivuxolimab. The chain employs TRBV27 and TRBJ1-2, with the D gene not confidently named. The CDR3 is CASSLLASNYGYTF. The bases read TGTGCCAGCAGTTTATTGGCCTCTAACTATGGCTACACCTTC.